Listed below are T cell receptor beta chains from one sample, sequenced in a study of Graves' ophthalmopathy and Graves' hyperthyroidism. Using its own MiXCR run on the multiplex PCR reads, TCRdb lists one record per CDR3 protein. Of around 590,000 distinct CDR3 sequences listed, 39% are singletons. Sequencing used peripheral blood or thyroid tissue (not recorded which). The receptors come from an adult man with Graves' hyperthyroidism. Each CDR3 is given with its conserved first and last residue. The D gene is left open where the match is weak. Only some rows state a clone size, as once, few, many or a class for expanded clones.

V gene,clone size,J gene,D gene,CDR3 protein,CDR3 DNA
TRBV10-1,many,TRBJ2-2,TRBD2,CASSESRGTTGELFF,TGCGCCAGCAGTGAGTCGCGGGGGACGACCGGGGAGCTGTTTTTT
TRBV9,-,TRBJ1-5,TRBD1,CASSSGTGYSQPQHF,TGTGCCAGCAGCTCCGGGACAGGGTATAGTCAGCCCCAGCATTTT
TRBV20-1,-,TRBJ1-1,TRBD1,CSAPQGGNAEAFF,TGCAGTGCTCCACAGGGGGGGAACGCTGAAGCTTTCTTT
TRBV29-1,-,TRBJ1-2,TRBD1,CSVEQGGYGYTF,TGCAGCGTTGAGCAGGGGGGTTATGGCTACACCTTC
TRBV19,few,TRBJ2-2,-,CALPGDVGNTGELFF,TGTGCCCTGCCCGGGGACGTTGGGAACACCGGGGAGCTGTTTTTT
TRBV18,-,TRBJ1-2,TRBD1,CASSPSGTGSRYGYTF,TGTGCCAGCTCACCATCCGGGACAGGGTCTCGGTATGGCTACACCTTC
TRBV29-1,once,TRBJ2-3,TRBD2,CSVGLAGVGHTDTQYF,TGCAGCGTTGGACTAGCGGGAGTGGGGCACACAGATACGCAGTATTTT
TRBV25-1,many,TRBJ1-4,-,CASSDHGSPASEKLFF,TGTGCCAGCAGTGATCATGGATCACCCGCCTCTGAAAAACTGTTTTTT
TRBV7-9,-,TRBJ2-7,-,CASSFRGQSKSSYEQYF,TGTGCCAGCAGCTTTCGAGGACAATCCAAAAGCTCCTACGAGCAGTACTTC
TRBV6-4,many,TRBJ1-2,-,CASRNGYGYTF,TGTGCCAGCAGGAACGGCTATGGCTACACCTTC
TRBV9,many,TRBJ2-7,TRBD1,CASSPRDSPYEQYF,TGTGCCAGCAGCCCCCGGGACAGTCCCTACGAGCAGTACTTC
TRBV28,-,TRBJ1-1,-,CASSLPRNTEAFF,TGTGCCAGCAGTTTGCCACGGAACACTGAAGCTTTCTTT
TRBV20-1,-,TRBJ1-2,-,CSARSFSGGYTF,TGCAGTGCTAGATCATTTAGCGGGGGGTACACCTTC
TRBV19,-,TRBJ1-6,-,CASNMAFSRDSPFHF,TGTGCCAGTAATATGGCCTTTTCCAGGGATTCACCCTTCCACTTT
TRBV7-9,many,TRBJ1-3,-,CASSSGNSGNTIYF,TGTGCCAGCAGCTCCGGGAACTCTGGAAACACCATATATTTT
TRBV5-1,few,TRBJ2-5,-,CASSLLTTATQETQYF,TGCGCCAGCAGCTTGCTTACAACCGCAACGCAAGAGACCCAGTACTTC
TRBV15,many,TRBJ1-1,-,CATSRDLIGRFEAFF,TGTGCCACCAGCAGAGATCTGATAGGACGGTTTGAAGCTTTCTTT
TRBV20-1,once,TRBJ1-5,TRBD1,CSARVARQGFRGQPQHF,TGCAGTGCTAGAGTTGCCAGACAGGGGTTTCGAGGACAGCCCCAGCATTTT
TRBV10-3,-,TRBJ2-1,TRBD2,CAISDQRGTGNEQFF,TGTGCCATCAGTGACCAGCGGGGAACCGGCAATGAGCAGTTCTTC
TRBV20-1,-,TRBJ2-2,-,CSARDGAGGFGTGELFF,TGCAGTGCTAGAGACGGGGCAGGGGGGTTCGGCACCGGGGAGCTGTTTTTT
TRBV7-8,many,TRBJ2-7,-,CASSLWQGSYEQYF,TGTGCCAGCAGCTTATGGCAGGGGAGCTACGAGCAGTACTTC
TRBV7-2,-,TRBJ2-1,TRBD2,CASSRTSVSSYNEQFF,TGTGCCAGCAGCCGAACTAGCGTTAGCTCCTACAATGAGCAGTTCTTC
TRBV7-3,-,TRBJ1-2,-,CASSQESGNYGYTF,TGTGCCAGCAGCCAAGAGTCAGGGAACTATGGCTACACCTTC
TRBV29-1,-,TRBJ2-7,TRBD1,CSAAGTGGGEQYF,TGCAGCGCCGCGGGGACAGGGGGCGGCGAGCAGTACTTC
TRBV12-3/TRBV12-4,-,TRBJ2-7,TRBD1,CASRGSGTGGIYEQYF,TGTGCCAGCAGGGGTTCCGGGACAGGGGGCATCTACGAGCAGTACTTC
TRBV7-9,once,TRBJ2-7,TRBD1,CASSETGTGLYEQYF,TGTGCCAGCAGCGAAACTGGGACAGGGCTCTACGAGCAGTACTTC
TRBV6-5,few,TRBJ2-5,TRBD2,CASSYDGASGRVRTQYF,TGTGCCAGCAGTTACGACGGGGCTAGCGGGAGGGTGAGGACCCAGTACTTC
TRBV29-1,many,TRBJ1-2,TRBD1,CSVDPGTGYHSNYGYTF,TGCAGCGTCGACCCCGGGACAGGGTACCACTCTAACTATGGCTACACCTTC
TRBV7-8,-,TRBJ1-5,-,CASTDYSNQPQHF,TGTGCCAGCACCGATTATAGCAATCAGCCCCAGCATTTT
TRBV5-1,many,TRBJ2-7,-,CASTPTQGAVEQYF,TGCGCCAGCACACCTACTCAGGGAGCTGTCGAGCAGTACTTC
TRBV2,many,TRBJ2-6,TRBD1,CASKTGAGSGANVLTF,TGTGCCAGCAAAACAGGGGCAGGCTCTGGGGCCAACGTCCTGACTTTC
TRBV13,many,TRBJ2-2,TRBD2,CASSWGGTGELFF,TGTGCCAGCAGTTGGGGGGGAACCGGGGAGCTGTTTTTT
TRBV6-5,many,TRBJ2-7,-,CASSYSYGSLEQYF,TGTGCCAGCAGTTACTCTTACGGTTCCCTCGAGCAGTACTTC
TRBV10-3,-,TRBJ2-2,-,CAISDLAWTANTGELYF,TGTGCCATCAGTGATCTGGCTTGGACAGCGAACACCGGGGAGCTGTACTTC
TRBV11-2,many,TRBJ2-5,-,CASSLGVDIETQYF,TGTGCCAGCAGCTTAGGAGTAGACATAGAGACCCAGTACTTC
TRBV4-1,many,TRBJ2-5,-,CASSQDSGGETQYF,TGCGCCAGCAGCCAGGATAGCGGTGGGGAGACCCAGTACTTC
TRBV5-1,once,TRBJ2-7,TRBD1,CASSQGTGLYEQYF,TGCGCCAGCAGCCAAGGGACAGGTCTGTACGAGCAGTACTTC
TRBV29-1,-,TRBJ1-2,TRBD1,CSVVTGVDYGYTF,TGCAGCGTTGTAACAGGGGTTGACTATGGCTACACCTTC
TRBV2,many,TRBJ2-5,-,CASTPPDAYQETQYF,TGTGCCAGCACCCCCCCAGACGCGTACCAAGAGACCCAGTACTTC
TRBV29-1,many,TRBJ1-1,-,CSVEGGQNTEAFF,TGCAGCGTTGAAGGGGGTCAGAACACTGAAGCTTTCTTT
TRBV19,many,TRBJ2-7,TRBD1,CASSIATPGTGGEQYF,TGTGCCAGTAGTATAGCTACCCCCGGGACAGGGGGCGAGCAGTACTTC
TRBV3-1,few,TRBJ1-1,-,CASSQVQGSTEAFF,TGTGCCAGCAGCCAAGTACAGGGTAGCACTGAAGCTTTCTTT
TRBV25-1,many,TRBJ2-5,-,CASSEFGTAQETQYF,TGTGCCAGCAGTGAATTTGGTACAGCCCAAGAGACCCAGTACTTC
TRBV24-1,many,TRBJ2-2,TRBD1,CATSDSGQRTGELFF,TGTGCCACCAGTGATTCGGGACAGAGGACCGGGGAGCTGTTTTTT
TRBV7-9,-,TRBJ1-3,TRBD1,CASSLGGGGYTIYF,TGTGCCAGCAGCTTAGGAGGGGGCGGCTACACCATATATTTT
TRBV20-1,-,TRBJ1-2,-,CSATAPHYGYTF,TGCAGTGCTACAGCACCTCACTATGGCTACACCTTC
TRBV7-2,many,TRBJ2-2,TRBD1,CASSSQTGVATGELFF,TGTGCCAGCAGCTCCCAAACAGGGGTGGCCACCGGGGAGCTGTTTTTT
TRBV11-2,few,TRBJ1-1,-,CASSQNTGTNTEAFF,TGTGCCAGCAGCCAAAATACAGGGACGAACACTGAAGCTTTCTTT
TRBV20-1,-,TRBJ2-7,TRBD1,CSARVGQGATNEQYF,TGCAGTGCTAGAGTGGGACAGGGAGCGACAAATGAGCAGTACTTC
TRBV12-3/TRBV12-4,few,TRBJ2-7,TRBD2,CASSLAGGIGEQYF,TGTGCCAGCAGCCTAGCGGGGGGGATTGGTGAGCAGTACTTC
TRBV12-3/TRBV12-4,-,TRBJ2-2,-,CASSFGGVNTGELFF,TGTGCCAGCAGTTTTGGGGGAGTGAACACCGGGGAGCTGTTTTTT
TRBV29-1,-,TRBJ1-6,-,CSVRLAGGLSLHF,TGCAGCGTTCGGCTAGCGGGGGGCCTCTCCCTCCACTTT
TRBV29-1,-,TRBJ2-7,TRBD1,CSGGQGTGELYF,TGCAGCGGGGGACAGGGAACCGGGGAGCTGTACTTC
TRBV7-9,-,TRBJ2-2,-,CAWIVGGANTGELFF,TGTGCCTGGATAGTTGGCGGGGCGAACACCGGGGAGCTGTTTTTT
TRBV20-1,many,TRBJ1-3,-,CSARAGNSAHSGNTIYF,TGCAGTGCTAGAGCAGGAAACAGTGCCCACTCTGGAAACACCATATATTTT
TRBV5-4,many,TRBJ1-6,TRBD1,CASSPVPGQGVSNSPLHF,TGTGCCAGCAGTCCAGTCCCGGGACAGGGGGTTTCGAATTCACCCCTCCACTTT
TRBV7-9,-,TRBJ1-1,-,CASSSPTLQAEAFF,TGTGCCAGCAGCTCGCCCACCCTACAGGCAGAAGCTTTCTTT
TRBV7-9,-,TRBJ1-1,-,CASSSHDLQGGTEAFF,TGTGCCAGCAGCTCGCACGACCTACAGGGCGGTACTGAAGCTTTCTTT
TRBV12-5,-,TRBJ2-6,TRBD1,CASGTPPGQGAGANVLTF,TGTGCTAGTGGTACCCCCCCGGGACAGGGGGCCGGGGCCAACGTCCTGACTTTC
TRBV4-3,-,TRBJ1-3,-,CASSQVSGADGNTIYF,TGCGCCAGCAGCCAAGTCTCAGGGGCCGATGGAAACACCATATATTTT